The 24 T cell receptor beta chains given below trace back to one sample, sequenced in a study of blood T cell repertoires in COVID-19. Clones were sequenced by immunoSEQ multiplex PCR, and TCRdb holds only the in-frame ones, with some missing. This table has about 75,000 clones, under 80% appearing once. Specimen: peripheral blood. These receptor sequences come from a human donor with acute or convalescent COVID-19. The donor label of this sample is uncertain.

This clone was detected only a few times. The V call is TRBV6-5, the J call TRBJ2-3; D is ambiguous. The CDR3 loop spans 15 amino acids. The germline V gene has CDR1 MNHEY and CDR2 SVGAGI. The V end was cut by 6 bases, the J end by 0 bases, with 13 bases between. CDR3 DNA: TGTGCCAGCAGCCTAAGTAAATCGAGCACAGATACGCAGTATTTT. Protein: CASSLSKSSTDTQYF.

This clone was counted a few times. CDR3 loop: CASSQTGSYNSPLHF. The CDR3, as DNA: TGTGCCAGCAGCCAAACAGGGTCCTATAATTCACCCCTCCACTTT. The chain combines TRBV3-1 (or the pseudogene TRBV3-2) with TRBJ1-6; D is perhaps TRBD1 (6 bases). In germline, CDR1 is LGHDT, CDR2 YNNKEL (reference sequence). The CDR3 contains 15 residues. Trimming pared 2 bases from V and 1 base from J, leaving 6 bases between.

The table lists this clone with a count of one. The chain combines TRBV2 with TRBJ2-1; a possible D gene is TRBD2 (6 bases). The CDR3 runs 13 residues. The V gene lost 8 bases and the J gene lost 6 bases, with 14 bases spanning the gap. Germline assignment: CDR1 SNHLY and CDR2 FYNNEI. The CDR3 region has the DNA TGTGCCAGCGGGGGAGCGGGTTCCAATGAGCAGTTCTTC. It is translated as CASGGAGSNEQFF.

The chain links TRBV6-1 to TRBJ1-5; D is perhaps TRBD1 (5 bases). The CDR3 is 15 residues long. Germline CDR1 is MNHNS and CDR2 is SASEGT. Trimming removed 3 bases from V and 3 bases from J, with 12 bases in between. The CDR3 nucleotides read TGTGCCAGCAGTGACAGGGCTGGGCTCAATCAGCCCCAGCATTTT. Protein: CASSDRAGLNQPQHF.

V gene TRBV10-3 combines with J gene TRBJ2-1, with D perhaps TRBD1 (6 bases). This CDR3 comprises 14 residues. V dropped 6 bases and J dropped 5 bases, with 14 bases sitting between them. Germline CDR1 ENHRY, CDR2 SYGVKD. CDR3: CAIRPDRSHNEQFF. The DNA for the CDR3 is TGTGCCATCAGACCAGACAGGTCCCACAATGAGCAGTTCTTC.

This chain connects TRBV28 to TRBJ1-1; possibly TRBD1 for D (5 bases). In germline, CDR1 is MDHEN, CDR2 SYDVKM. This CDR3 is built from 15 residues. The ends were cut back, 3 bases at V and 3 bases at J, with 14 bases in the middle. The CDR3 sequence: CASSLLAGSHTEAFF. Here the CDR3 DNA reads TGTGCCAGCAGTTTGCTCGCAGGGTCCCACACTGAAGCTTTCTTT.

The genes are TRBV6-5 and TRBJ2-7; 11 positions agree with TRBD2. The CDR3 spans 15 residues. Germline V gene data show CDR1 as MNHEY and CDR2 as SVGAGI. After removal of 3 bases from V and 3 bases from J, the junction contained 4 bases not matched to a gene. The CDR3 DNA follows: TGTGCCAGCAGTTATAGCGGGGGGGGGCTCTACGAGCAGTACGTC. This codes for CASSYSGGGLYEQYV.

This sequence joins TRBV19 and TRBJ1-1; D possibly corresponds to TRBD1 (5 bases). The CDR3 length is 15 residues. Germline-derived CDR1 and CDR2 are LNHDA and SQIVND (reference sequence). V was shortened by 10 bases and J by 0 bases, with 18 bases between the two germline ends. CDR3 region: CAITFQGRLNTEAFF. CDR3 nucleotide sequence: TGTGCCATAACTTTCCAGGGCCGCTTGAACACTGAAGCTTTCTTT.

The CDR3 sequence is CASSIDRARNSPLHF. The CDR3 DNA reads TGTGCCAGCAGTATAGACAGGGCTCGGAATTCACCCCTCCACTTT. The genes are TRBV2 and TRBJ1-6; 7 nucleotides agree with TRBD1. The junction had 8 bases not matched to a gene; V was cut back by 5 bases and J by 7 bases. This CDR3 is built from 15 residues. Germline V CDR1 and CDR2: SNHLY, FYNNEI. Filled out from reference TRBV2 and TRBJ1-6, the complete variable domain reads EPEVTQTPSHQVTQMGQEVILRCVPISNHLYFYWYRQILGQKVEFLVSFYNNEISEKSEIFDDQFSVERPDGSNFTLKIRSTKLEDSAMYFCASSIDRARNSPLHFGNGTRLTVT.

CDR3 nucleotide sequence: TGTGCCAGCAGCTTTACTAGCGGGAGGGAGGAGACCCAGTACTTC. Translating it yields CASSFTSGREETQYF. The gene calls are TRBV7-2 and TRBJ2-5; 13 bases align to TRBD2. Germline V gives CDR1 SGHTA, CDR2 FQGNSA. The CDR3 is made up of 15 amino acids. Trimming removed 3 bases from V and 5 bases from J; junction bases left unmatched: 3.

The chain uses TRBV18 and TRBJ1-4; D is unresolved. Germline V gene data show CDR1 as KGHSH and CDR2 as LQKENI. The CDR3 is 15 residues long. Trimming took 3 bases from V and 5 from J, leaving 13 bases between them. CDR3: CASSPLSTPNEKLFF. The CDR3 coding sequence is TGTGCCAGCTCACCTCTTTCTACCCCCAATGAAAAACTGTTTTTT. Combining the CDR3 with reference TRBV18 and TRBJ1-4 gives the whole variable domain NAGVMQNPRHLVRRRGQEARLRCSPMKGHSHVYWYRQLPEEGLKFMVYLQKENIIDESGMPKERFSAEFPKEGPSILRIQQVVRGDSAAYFCASSPLSTPNEKLFFGSGTQLSVL.

The V call is TRBV7-2, the J call TRBJ2-5; maybe TRBD2 (5 bases). This CDR3 has 13 residues. Germline CDR1 and CDR2: SGHTA and FQGNSA. Deletions cut 5 bases from V and 5 bases from J, with 12 bases between. DNA for the CDR3: TGTGCCAGCAGCGCGGGTGCGCGGGAGACCCAGTACTTC. This codes for CASSAGARETQYF.

This clone was seen only once. The rearrangement links TRBV9 to TRBJ2-7; D is undetermined. CDR3 size: 15 residues. The germline V and J ends were trimmed by 0 bases and 0 bases, with 10 bases remaining between them. Per germline, CDR1 SGDLS and CDR2 YYNGEE. CDR3 bases: TGTGCCAGCAGCGTAGATCTCTCCGTCTCCTACGAGCAGTACTTC. Translating it yields CASSVDLSVSYEQYF.

J is TRBJ2-2 and V is TRBV19, with 9 bases lining up with TRBD1. The CDR3 spans 15 residues. The V gene end was trimmed by 5 bases and the J gene end by 4 bases; junction bases not matched to a gene: 5. Germline V lookup: CDR1 LNHDA, CDR2 SQIVND (reference sequence). The CDR3 reads CASSHRGRVTGELFF. The DNA of the CDR3 is TGTGCCAGTAGTCACAGGGGGCGGGTCACCGGGGAGCTGTTTTTT.

This clone was observed a single time. V and J are TRBV7-6 and TRBJ2-3; D remains ambiguous. The CDR3 extends over 13 amino acids. V was trimmed by 2 bases and J by 6 bases, leaving 9 bases between them. Germline V gene sequence: CDR1 SGHVS, CDR2 FNYEAQ. Here the CDR3 reads CASSLSARDTQYF. DNA for the CDR3: TGTGCCAGCAGCTTAAGTGCTCGGGATACGCAGTATTTT.

In its sample, this clone was seen a few times. This chain joins TRBV5-6 and TRBJ1-5, with 7 positions matching TRBD1. The CDR3 is 14 amino acids. With 3 bases clipped from V and 7 bases from J, the junction kept 7 bases outside the gene matches. In germline, CDR1 is SGHDT, CDR2 YYEEEE. Here the CDR3 reads CASSSATGRQPQHF. Here the CDR3 DNA reads TGTGCCAGCAGCTCAGCGACAGGGAGGCAGCCCCAGCATTTT. Looking up the rest from reference TRBV5-6 and TRBJ1-5 gives the full variable domain: DAGVTQSPTHLIKTRGQQVTLRCSPKSGHDTVSWYQQALGQGPQFIFQYYEEEERQRGNFPDRFSGHQFPNYSSELNVNALLLGDSALYLCASSSATGRQPQHFGDGTRLSIL.

The rearrangement uses TRBV19 and TRBJ2-7, with 11 bases aligning to TRBD2. V shed 4 bases and J 1 base; nucleotides not matched to a gene: 3. The CDR3 is 15 amino acids. Germline CDR1 LNHDA, CDR2 SQIVND (reference sequence). Here the CDR3 reads CASSTLAGGSYEQYF. DNA of the CDR3: TGTGCCAGTAGTACTTTAGCGGGAGGGTCCTACGAGCAGTACTTC. Complete variable domain (other parts from reference TRBV19 and TRBJ2-7): DGGITQSPKYLFRKEGQNVTLSCEQNLNHDAMYWYRQDPGQGLRLIYYSQIVNDFQKGDIAEGYSVSREKKESFPLTVTSAQKNPTAFYLCASSTLAGGSYEQYFGPGTRLTVT.

By sample fraction, this clone is medium-sized. The V and J genes are TRBV15 and TRBJ1-3, with 10 bases aligning to TRBD1. Germline V gene lookup returns CDR1 LNHNV and CDR2 YYDKDF (reference sequence). The CDR3 spans 15 residues. V shed 4 bases, J shed 4 bases, and the junction held 4 bases outside the gene matches. CDR3 protein: CATSNDRGPGNTIYF. CDR3 nucleotide sequence: TGTGCCACCAGCAACGACAGGGGGCCAGGAAACACCATATATTTT.

CDR3 loop: CASSLASGVEETQYF. The CDR3 DNA sequence: TGTGCCAGCAGCTTAGCTAGCGGAGTTGAAGAGACCCAGTACTTC. This chain uses TRBV7-2 with TRBJ2-5; a weak D match, TRBD2 (6 bases). CDR1 and CDR2 (germline): SGHTA, FQGNSA. The CDR3 covers 15 residues. Trimming shortened V by 0 bases and J by 3 bases, and 11 bases separated the two germline ends. Variable domain in full (rest from reference TRBV7-2 and TRBJ2-5): GAGVSQSPSNKVTEKGKDVELRCDPISGHTALYWYRQSLGQGLEFLIYFQGNSAPDKSGLPSDRFSAERTGGSVSTLTIQRTQQEDSAVYLCASSLASGVEETQYFGPGTRLLVL.

The chain links TRBV28 to TRBJ2-5; maybe TRBD2 (6 bases). The V end lost 6 bases, the J end lost 3 bases, and 14 bases lay between the germline ends. Looked up from germline, CDR1 is MDHEN and CDR2 is SYDVKM. The CDR3 runs to 14 residues. In nucleotides, the CDR3 is TGTGCCAGCAGCTCGGGGACTTTGGAAGAGACCCAGTACTTC. Encoded protein: CASSSGTLEETQYF.

In its sample, this clone was seen a few times. J is TRBJ1-2 and V is TRBV5-1; 9 nucleotides align to TRBD1. Germline lookup yields CDR1 SGHRS and CDR2 YFSETQ. There are 14 residues in the CDR3. Trimming removed 0 bases from V and 8 bases from J; junction bases left unmatched: 5. CDR3 sequence: CASSLAQGAGGYTF. The CDR3 nucleotides are TGCGCCAGCAGCTTGGCACAGGGGGCAGGAGGCTACACCTTC.

The chain is built from TRBV28 and TRBJ1-2; D is ambiguous. V was cut by 6 bases and J by 7 bases, with 12 bases left in between. The germline V gene has CDR1 MDHEN and CDR2 SYDVKM. The CDR3 length is 12 residues. This CDR3 is CASRPTGPGYTF. CDR3 coding DNA: TGTGCCAGCAGACCCACGGGTCCTGGCTACACCTTC.

This chain connects TRBV18 to TRBJ1-3; 9 bases map to TRBD1. V lost 4 bases and J lost 3; bases outside the gene matches: 7. Germline CDR1 is KGHSH and CDR2 is LQKENI. The CDR3 covers 16 residues. The CDR3 region is CASSRQTGGYGNTIYF. The CDR3 region has the DNA TGTGCCAGCTCACGACAAACAGGGGGCTATGGAAACACCATATATTTT. Complete variable domain (other parts from reference TRBV18 and TRBJ1-3): NAGVMQNPRHLVRRRGQEARLRCSPMKGHSHVYWYRQLPEEGLKFMVYLQKENIIDESGMPKERFSAEFPKEGPSILRIQQVVRGDSAAYFCASSRQTGGYGNTIYFGEGSWLTVV.

The chain has TRBV5-6 and TRBJ2-7; 7 bases align to TRBD1. The V segment lost 4 bases and the J segment 1 base; nucleotides outside the gene matches: 8. Per the germline V gene, CDR1 is SGHDT and CDR2 is YYEEEE. CDR3 length: 15 amino acids. CDR3 sequence (DNA): TGTGCCAGCAGCCCTGGAAAGGGGGCTTCCTACGAGCAGTACGTC. It encodes CASSPGKGASYEQYV.